One sample yielded the 19 T cell receptor beta chains listed below, sequenced in a study of T cell repertoires in cytomegalovirus infection. MiXCR, run by TCRdb on the reads, gives a single entry per CDR3 protein. The table lists 900,000 to 950,000 distinct CDR3 sequences, approximately 31% of them singletons, with roughly 13% in the top ten. These receptors lack a known antigen. Sequencing was performed on cultured CD8+ T cells from PBMCs, taken from culture after CMV antigen stimulation. The source of these receptors is a human donor in good health (CMV status not recorded). Some clones in this sample may be carry-over from other donors' samples.

The rearrangement uses TRBV28 and TRBJ1-6; D may be TRBD1 (6 bases). This CDR3 contains 14 residues. V was pared by 5 bases and J by 9 bases, with 14 bases between. In germline, CDR1 is MDHEN, CDR2 SYDVKM. CDR3 coding DNA: TGTGCCAGCAGTATGTACAGGGTTGGTTCACCCCTCCACTTT. It encodes CASSMYRVGSPLHF.

The rearrangement joins TRBV6-2 or TRBV6-3 to TRBJ1-2, with a weak D call TRBD1 (5 bases). V lost 6 bases to trimming and J lost 5 bases, with 10 bases between them. This CDR3 region has 12 residues. Germline loops: CDR1 MNHEY, CDR2 SVGEGT. CDR3 bases: TGTGCCAGCAGCCGGGACTTATATGGCTACACCTTC. This sequence encodes CASSRDLYGYTF.

A few counts support this clonotype. This chain joins TRBV2 and TRBJ2-3; TRBD2 might be the D (5 bases). V lost 7 bases and J lost 1, with 15 bases in between. Germline lookup yields CDR1 SNHLY and CDR2 FYNNEI. The CDR3 totals 15 residues. This CDR3 reads CASTEGWGGTDTQYF. The CDR3 DNA follows: TGTGCCAGCACCGAGGGTTGGGGAGGCACAGATACGCAGTATTTT.

V is TRBV12-5 and J is TRBJ1-1; unclear D gene. Per germline, CDR1 LGHNT and CDR2 FRNRAP. The V end was cut by 7 bases, the J end by 3 bases, with 9 bases between. This CDR3 contains 12 residues. The CDR3: CASALSHTEAFF. CDR3 in DNA: TGTGCTAGTGCCCTATCCCACACTGAAGCTTTCTTT.

Only a few counts were recorded for this clonotype. The chain is built from TRBV19 and TRBJ2-7, with D perhaps TRBD2 (6 bases). The germline V gene has CDR1 LNHDA and CDR2 SQIVND (reference sequence). The CDR3 spans 13 residues. V lost 4 bases to trimming and J lost 3 bases, with 10 bases between them. The CDR3 here is CASSTTGVYEQYF. CDR3 nucleotides: TGTGCCAGTAGTACCACGGGAGTCTACGAGCAGTACTTC.

Comments on this clonotype: With a much larger clone just one base away, this may be a read error. CDR3 sequence (DNA): TGTGCCAGCAGCGAGCCACTAGCCAGGGGCACAGATAGGCAGTATTTT. Its protein is CASSEPLARGTDRQYF. This chain joins TRBV7-2 and TRBJ2-3; the D call may be TRBD1 or TRBD2 (6 bases each). In germline, CDR1 is SGHTA, CDR2 FQGNSA. The CDR3 extends over 16 amino acids.

This clonotype has ten or more counts. The gene calls are TRBV7-6 and TRBJ2-2; the D is unclear. This CDR3 is 16 amino acids long. V lost 1 base, J lost 3 bases, and 12 bases lay in between. Germline values: CDR1 SGHVS, CDR2 FNYEAQ. Written as DNA, the CDR3 is TGTGCCAGCAGCTTAGGCTCGGGTTGGGACACCGGGGAGCTGTTTTTT. Its protein product is CASSLGSGWDTGELFF.

V and J are TRBV13 and TRBJ1-2; D is undetermined. The germline V and J ends were trimmed by 5 bases and 4 bases, with 17 bases remaining between them. CDR1 and CDR2 from the germline V gene are PRHDT and FYEKMQ (reference sequence). This CDR3 has 15 residues. The CDR3 bases are TGTGCCAGCAGCCCCAGAGGGCAGTTCTTCTATGGCTACACCTTC. This translates into CASSPRGQFFYGYTF.

This clonotype was observed many times. CDR3 nucleotides: TGTGCCATTCGGACAGGAGAAAGTTCACCCCTCCACTTT. It specifies CAIRTGESSPLHF. This rearrangement joins TRBV6-6 to TRBJ1-6, with 7 bases aligning to TRBD1. Germline V gene lookup returns CDR1 MNHNY and CDR2 SVGAGI (reference sequence). Trimming cost V 10 bases and J 9 bases; bases outside gene matches: 9. The length of the CDR3 is 13 residues.

This clonotype turned up a few times. The chain links TRBV6-2 or TRBV6-3 to TRBJ2-3, with D unresolved. Germline CDR1 and CDR2: MNHEY and SVGEGT. Trimming took off 0 bases at V and 3 bases at J, with 13 bases between the two ends. This CDR3 is built from 16 residues. In nucleotides, the CDR3 is TGTGCCAGCAGTTACTCTAACCCTGGGGATACAGATACGCAGTATTTT. It is translated as CASSYSNPGDTDTQYF.

This rearrangement joins TRBV27 to TRBJ2-1; 9 bases agree with TRBD2. The CDR3 is 15 amino acids. The trim removed 5 bases at V and 8 bases at J, leaving 10 bases unmatched. CDR1 and CDR2 (germline): MNHEY, SMNVEV (reference sequence). The CDR3 protein is CASSRRLAGADEQFF. In DNA form, the CDR3 reads TGTGCCAGCAGTCGGCGGTTAGCGGGGGCGGATGAGCAGTTCTTC.

The chain links TRBV28 to TRBJ2-7; 8 nucleotides agree with TRBD2. The junction had 12 bases not matched to a gene; V was cut back by 4 bases and J by 7 bases. In germline, CDR1 is MDHEN, CDR2 SYDVKM. The CDR3 runs to 15 residues. DNA for the CDR3: TGTGCCAGCAGTTCCACGCGCGGGGGGCGGAGGGAGCAGTACGTC. It yields the protein CASSSTRGGRREQYV.

The chain recombines TRBV9 with TRBJ2-1, with 11 bases matching TRBD2. Germline lookup yields CDR1 SGDLS and CDR2 YYNGEE. This CDR3 region has 16 residues. The J segment lost 4 bases and the V segment lost 0 bases, leaving 3 bases of the junction unmatched. The DNA of the CDR3 is TGTGCCAGCAGCGTAGGTTCTAGCGGGGGGTACAATGAGCAGTTCTTC. This translates into CASSVGSSGGYNEQFF. Together with reference TRBV9 and TRBJ2-1, the CDR3 gives the full variable domain: DSGVTQTPKHLITATGQRVTLRCSPRSGDLSVYWYQQSLDQGLQFLIQYYNGEERAKGNILERFSAQQFPDLHSELNLSSLELGDSALYFCASSVGSSGGYNEQFFGPGTRLTVL.

This clonotype was recorded at least ten times. The rearrangement links TRBV7-6 to TRBJ2-5; 9 positions match TRBD2. Germline CDR1 is SGHVS and CDR2 is FNYEAQ. J lost 1 base, V lost 1 base, and 7 bases had no gene match. This CDR3 has 17 amino acids. The CDR3 is CASSLDAPSGTQETQYF. CDR3 DNA: TGTGCCAGCAGCTTAGATGCTCCTAGCGGGACCCAAGAGACCCAGTACTTC.

About this clonotype: At one end the junction does not follow the germline gene, possibly because of a read error. The V gene is TRBV6-5, the J gene TRBJ2-1, with 9 bases matching TRBD1. The CDR3 has 14 residues. Per germline, CDR1 MNHEY and CDR2 SVGAGI. The CDR3 here is CTSSSQGAYNEQFF. CDR3 in DNA: TGTACCAGCAGTTCACAGGGGGCGTACAATGAGCAGTTCTTC.

The chain combines TRBV7-9 with TRBJ2-2; D possibly corresponds to TRBD2 (5 bases). Germline-derived CDR1 and CDR2 are SEHNR and FQNEAQ (reference sequence). Deletions cut 8 bases from V and 5 bases from J, with 9 bases between. This CDR3 has 12 amino acids. This chain's CDR3 is CASVGNTGELFF. The CDR3 DNA reads TGTGCCAGCGTCGGGAATACCGGGGAGCTGTTTTTT. Filled out from reference TRBV7-9 and TRBJ2-2, the complete variable domain reads DTGVSQNPRHKITKRGQNVTFRCDPISEHNRLYWYRQTLGQGPEFLTYFQNEAQLEKSRLLSDRFSAERPKGSFSTLEIQRTEQGDSAMYLCASVGNTGELFFGEGSRLTVL.

This clonotype was counted a few times. The genes are TRBV7-8 and TRBJ1-2, with D tentatively TRBD1 (6 bases). Germline values: CDR1 SGHVS, CDR2 FQNEAQ. V lost 5 bases to trimming and J lost 6 bases, with 16 bases between them. The CDR3 loop spans 14 amino acids. CDR3 residues: CASSRGRGNDGYTF. The CDR3, as DNA: TGTGCCAGCAGCCGCGGGAGGGGGAATGATGGCTACACCTTC. The variable domain in full, with the rest retrieved from reference TRBV7-8 and TRBJ1-2, is GAGVSQSPRYKVAKRGQDVALRCDPISGHVSLFWYQQALGQGPEFLTYFQNEAQLDKSGLPSDRFFAERPEGSVSTLKIQRTQQEDSAVYLCASSRGRGNDGYTFGSGTRLTVV.

This clonotype was recorded at least ten times. The chain carries TRBV12-3 or TRBV12-4 and TRBJ2-2; maybe TRBD1 (6 bases). This CDR3 comprises 14 residues. The V end was cut by 6 bases, the J end by 4 bases, with 12 bases between. The CDR3 spells CASSLTGSTGELFF. The CDR3, as DNA: TGTGCCAGCAGCTTAACAGGGAGCACCGGGGAGCTGTTTTTT.

This clonotype has just a few counts. The chain has TRBV18 and TRBJ2-6; D is undetermined. Looked up from germline, CDR1 is KGHSH and CDR2 is LQKENI. With 2 bases removed from V and 0 bases from J, the gap between germline ends came to 20 bases. This CDR3 comprises 20 residues. For the CDR3, the DNA is TGTGCCAGCTCACCAGATGGCATCCCCAGGTTCTCCTCTGGGGCCAACGTCCTGACTTTC. This translates into CASSPDGIPRFSSGANVLTF.